Described below is a single T cell receptor beta chain sequence and its context. Per the study methods: Amplification with reference gene primers provided the estimates of nucleated cell counts. Profiled with immunoSEQ multiplex PCR; TCRdb holds only in-frame clones, not every one. That table is the source of V, J and clone size, and D and trimming were worked out from the DNA. The sample records over 400,000 clones, roughly 89% being singletons. Germline-derived CDR1 and CDR2 are SGHDN and FVKESK. The CDR3 length is 14 residues. Trimming removed 4 bases at V and 3 bases at J, with 11 bases between. This record belongs to a study of blood T cell repertoires in COVID-19.

This receptor was obtained from a woman aged 25-40 years with active or convalescent COVID-19. The chain joins TRBV14 to TRBJ2-3, with no clear D. The sample was peripheral blood. In DNA, the CDR3 is TGTGCCAGCAGCCTGTCTATTTTGACAGATACGCAGTATTTT. This gives the protein CASSLSILTDTQYF.